The rows below give T cell receptor beta chains drawn from one sample of a study of blood T cell repertoires in COVID-19. Assay used: immunoSEQ multiplex PCR; TCRdb lists only in-frame clones, some missing. The repertoire holds 250,000 or so clones, about 93% seen once, with approximately 0.8% in the top ten. Sequencing was carried out using peripheral blood. The receptors derive from a man aged 25-45 years with COVID-19, enrolled during active disease. The CDR3 runs from the conserved cysteine through the conserved F or W. Each record gives: D gene, J gene, CDR3 length, clone size, V gene, CDR3 DNA, CDR3 protein. A D gene is named only where the DNA matches it firmly. Expanded clones get a size class; other rows say once, few or many, or leave the size out.

>NA|TRBJ2-3|13|NA|TRBV6-5
TGTGCCAGCAGTTACTACGGGGTAGATACGCAGTATTTT
CASSYYGVDTQYF
>TRBD1|TRBJ1-2|13|NA|TRBV5-1
TGCGCCAGCAGCTTGGCACAGGGGGATGGCTACACCTTC
CASSLAQGDGYTF
>TRBD1|TRBJ1-3|17|NA|TRBV7-2
TGTGCCAGCAGCTATAGTACCGGGACAGGGGTTGGAAACACCATATATTTT
CASSYSTGTGVGNTIYF
>TRBD1|TRBJ2-7|15|NA|TRBV7-2
TGTGCCAGCAGCTCCGACCCTACAGGGGTCTACGAGCAGTACTTC
CASSSDPTGVYEQYF
>NA|TRBJ2-2|14|NA|TRBV11-3
TGTGCCAGCAGCTCGGGGTCGCTGGCCGGGGAGCTGTTTTTT
CASSSGSLAGELFF
>NA|TRBJ1-4|15|NA|TRBV5-1
TGCGCCAGCAGCTTGGGAGGACAGAGTAATGAAAAACTGTTTTTT
CASSLGGQSNEKLFF
>TRBD1|TRBJ1-6|15|once|TRBV10-1
TGCGCCAGAGTCCCGGGACAGGGGCCTAGGTCACCCCTCCACTTT
CARVPGQGPRSPLHF
>TRBD1|TRBJ1-5|15|once|TRBV2
TGTGCCAGCAGTGGTGGACAGGGGAGCGGGCAGCCCCAGCATTTT
CASSGGQGSGQPQHF
>NA|TRBJ1-2|15|NA|TRBV3-1/TRBV3-2
TGTGCCAGCAGCCAAGAAAAGGACAGTTACTATGGCTACACCTTC
CASSQEKDSYYGYTF
>TRBD1|TRBJ1-4|14|NA|TRBV5-1
TGCGCCAGCAGCGAGGGACAGGGAAGTGAAAAACTGTTTTTT
CASSEGQGSEKLFF
>NA|TRBJ1-2|12|NA|TRBV4-2
TGTGCCAGCAGCCGCGACAGTTATGGCTACACCTTC
CASSRDSYGYTF
>NA|TRBJ1-1|14|NA|TRBV18
TGTGCCAGCACGATGCGAGAACGAAACACTGAAGCTTTCTTT
CASTMRERNTEAFF
>NA|TRBJ2-7|15|NA|TRBV28
TGTGCCAGCAGTTTAGGCTCCACAGGGCCCTACGAGCAGTACTTC
CASSLGSTGPYEQYF
>NA|TRBJ2-3|12|NA|TRBV24-1
TGTGCCACCAAAGGACAGACAGATACGCAGTATTTT
CATKGQTDTQYF
>TRBD2|TRBJ2-1|15|once|TRBV7-2
TGTGCCAGCAGCTTATTTGCGGGGGGAGGCAATGAGCAGTTCTTC
CASSLFAGGGNEQFF
>TRBD1|TRBJ1-1|14|once|TRBV29-1
TGCAGCGTCCGGACAGGGGAGAGGAACACTGAAGCTTTCTTT
CSVRTGERNTEAFF
>NA|TRBJ2-1|15|NA|TRBV2
TGTGCCAGCAGCCCCAAGAAACAGGGCAACAATGAGCAGTTCTTC
CASSPKKQGNNEQFF
>TRBD1|TRBJ2-5|15|NA|TRBV6-1
TGTGCCAGCAGTGAAGACAGGGGCCGTCAGGAGACCCAGTACTTC
CASSEDRGRQETQYF
>TRBD2|TRBJ2-3|17|NA|TRBV18
TGTGCCAGCTCTCGGGGGACTAGCGGGGGACCCACAGATACGCAGTATTTT
CASSRGTSGGPTDTQYF
>TRBD1|TRBJ1-1|16|NA|TRBV5-1
TGCGCCAGCAGCTTGGGTAGGGACAGGGTTGAAACTGAAGCTTTCTTT
CASSLGRDRVETEAFF
>NA|TRBJ1-1|14|NA|TRBV4-1
TGCGCCAGCAGCCAAGATGAGGGAAGGACTGAAGCTTTCTTT
CASSQDEGRTEAFF
>NA|TRBJ1-1|17|NA|TRBV5-1
TGCGCCAGCAGCTTGTGGGGGCAGGGGATGGAGAACACTGAAGCTTTCTTT
CASSLWGQGMENTEAFF
>NA|TRBJ2-7|14|NA|TRBV19
TGTGCCAGTAGTATAGGGCGAGGATCCTACGAGCAGTACTTC
CASSIGRGSYEQYF
>TRBD1|TRBJ2-7|13|NA|TRBV12-3/TRBV12-4
TGTGCCAGCAGTTTTGGACAGGGCTACGAGCAGTACTTC
CASSFGQGYEQYF
>TRBD1|TRBJ1-2|14|NA|TRBV6-6
TGTGCCAGCAGTGGACAGGGGGCGAGGTATGGCTACACCTTC
CASSGQGARYGYTF
>NA|TRBJ1-2|16|NA|TRBV30
TGTGCCTGGAGCGCCACTCTGGGACAAAAGAACTATGGCTACACCTTC
CAWSATLGQKNYGYTF
>NA|TRBJ2-2|15|NA|TRBV9
TGTGCCAGCAGCGTCCAGACAGCGAACACCGGGGAGCTGTTTTTT
CASSVQTANTGELFF
>TRBD1|TRBJ1-5|13|NA|TRBV5-1
TGCGCCAGCAGCTTACAGGGGGATCAGCCCCAGCATTTT
CASSLQGDQPQHF
>TRBD1|TRBJ1-1|13|NA|TRBV19
TGTGCCAGTAGTACCCGGACAGGAAGGGAAGCTTTCTTT
CASSTRTGREAFF
>NA|TRBJ1-2|12|NA|TRBV19
TGTGCCACCAGGGAGGGGGTCCGTGGCTACACCTTC
CATREGVRGYTF
>NA|TRBJ1-4|14|NA|TRBV10-3
TGTGCCATCAGTGATGGGCCAACTAATGAAAAACTGTTTTTT
CAISDGPTNEKLFF
>NA|TRBJ2-7|15|once|TRBV27
TGTGCCAGCAGTTTAATTTTGGAGGAGGGCTACGAGCAGTACTTC
CASSLILEEGYEQYF
>NA|TRBJ2-2|14|NA|TRBV11-2
TGTGCCAGCAGCGAGCTTACGAACACCGGGGAGCTGTTTTTT
CASSELTNTGELFF